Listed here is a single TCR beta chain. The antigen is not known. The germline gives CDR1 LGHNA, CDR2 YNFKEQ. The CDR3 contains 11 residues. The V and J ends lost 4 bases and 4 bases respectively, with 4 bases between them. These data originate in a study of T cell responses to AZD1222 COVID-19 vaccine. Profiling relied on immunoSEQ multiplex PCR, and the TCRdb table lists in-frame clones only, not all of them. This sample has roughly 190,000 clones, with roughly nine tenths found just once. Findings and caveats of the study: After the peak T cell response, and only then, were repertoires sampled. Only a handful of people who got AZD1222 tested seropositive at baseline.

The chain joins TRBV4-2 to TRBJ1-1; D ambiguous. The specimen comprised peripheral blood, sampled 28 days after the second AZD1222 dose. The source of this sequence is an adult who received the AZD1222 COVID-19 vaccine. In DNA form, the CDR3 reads TGTGCCAGCAGCCGGGGCACTGAAGCTTTCTTT. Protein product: CASSRGTEAFF.